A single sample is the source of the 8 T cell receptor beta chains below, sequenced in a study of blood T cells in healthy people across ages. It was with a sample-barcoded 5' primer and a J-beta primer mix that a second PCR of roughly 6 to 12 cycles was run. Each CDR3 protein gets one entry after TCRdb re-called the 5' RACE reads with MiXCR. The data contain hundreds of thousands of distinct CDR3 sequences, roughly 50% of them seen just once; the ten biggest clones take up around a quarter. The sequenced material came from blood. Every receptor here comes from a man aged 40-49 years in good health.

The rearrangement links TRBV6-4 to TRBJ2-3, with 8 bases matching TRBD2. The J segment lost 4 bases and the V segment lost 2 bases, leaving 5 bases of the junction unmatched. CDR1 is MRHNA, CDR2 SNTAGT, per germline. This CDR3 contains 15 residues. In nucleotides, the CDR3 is TGTGCCAGCAGTGACACGGGGGGGCTCCCAGATACGCAGTATTTT. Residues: CASSDTGGLPDTQYF.

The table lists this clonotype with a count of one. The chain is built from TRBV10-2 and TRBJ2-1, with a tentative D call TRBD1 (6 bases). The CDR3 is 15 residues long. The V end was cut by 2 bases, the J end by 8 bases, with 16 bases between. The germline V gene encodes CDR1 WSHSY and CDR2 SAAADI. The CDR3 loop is CASSETGSIIHEQFF. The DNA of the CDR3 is TGCGCCAGCAGTGAGACAGGGAGTATTATCCATGAGCAGTTCTTC.

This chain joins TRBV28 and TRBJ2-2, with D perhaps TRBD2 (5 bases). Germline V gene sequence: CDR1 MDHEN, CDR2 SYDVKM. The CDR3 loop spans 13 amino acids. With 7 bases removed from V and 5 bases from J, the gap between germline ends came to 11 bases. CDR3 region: CASTSGMTGELFF. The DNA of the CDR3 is TGTGCCAGCACCTCGGGGATGACCGGGGAGCTGTTTTTT. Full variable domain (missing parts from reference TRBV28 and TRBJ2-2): DVKVTQSSRYLVKRTGEKVFLECVQDMDHENMFWYRQDPGLGLRLIYFSYDVKMKEKGDIPEGYSVSREKKERFSLILESASTNQTSMYLCASTSGMTGELFFGEGSRLTVL.

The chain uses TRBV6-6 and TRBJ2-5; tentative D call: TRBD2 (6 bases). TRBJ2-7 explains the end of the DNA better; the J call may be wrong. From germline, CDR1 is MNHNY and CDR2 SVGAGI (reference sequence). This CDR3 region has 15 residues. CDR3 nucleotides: TGTGCCAGCAGTTCCGGGACTGCATTCCCTAGCGAGCAGTACTTC. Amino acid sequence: CASSSGTAFPSEQYF.

The CDR3 region is CASSLSSSGISTDTQYF. The CDR3, as DNA: TGTGCCAGCAGTTTATCTTCTAGCGGGATTAGCACAGATACGCAGTATTTT. The V gene is TRBV27, the J gene TRBJ2-3; 9 nucleotides line up with TRBD2. With V trimmed by 0 bases and J by 0 bases, 4 bases remained unmatched. The CDR3 length is 17 residues. CDR1 is MNHEY, CDR2 SMNVEV, per germline (reference sequence).

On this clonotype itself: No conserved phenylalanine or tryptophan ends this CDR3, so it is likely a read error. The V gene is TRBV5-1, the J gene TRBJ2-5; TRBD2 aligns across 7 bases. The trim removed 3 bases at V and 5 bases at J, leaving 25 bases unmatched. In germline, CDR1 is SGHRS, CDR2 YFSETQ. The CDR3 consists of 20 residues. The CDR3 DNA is TGCGCCAGCAGCTGGACCTCTCCGAACGGGAGGACGCTAAAGAAGGAGACCCAGTACCTC. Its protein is CASSWTSPNGRTLKKETQYL.

The CDR3 here is CASSQETGMGRGYTF. CDR3 DNA sequence: TGCGCCAGCAGTCAGGAGACAGGGATGGGGAGAGGCTACACCTTC. This chain joins TRBV5-1 and TRBJ1-2; 7 bases agree with TRBD1. J was trimmed by 8 bases and V by 5 bases; bases with no gene match: 15. Germline V gene lookup returns CDR1 SGHRS and CDR2 YFSETQ. The CDR3 totals 15 residues.

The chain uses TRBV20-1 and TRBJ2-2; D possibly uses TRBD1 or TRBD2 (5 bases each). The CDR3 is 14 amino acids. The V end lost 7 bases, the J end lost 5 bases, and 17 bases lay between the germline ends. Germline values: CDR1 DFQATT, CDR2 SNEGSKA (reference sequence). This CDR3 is CSGGVSGRTGELFF. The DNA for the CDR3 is TGCAGTGGAGGTGTGTCGGGGCGGACCGGGGAGCTGTTTTTT.